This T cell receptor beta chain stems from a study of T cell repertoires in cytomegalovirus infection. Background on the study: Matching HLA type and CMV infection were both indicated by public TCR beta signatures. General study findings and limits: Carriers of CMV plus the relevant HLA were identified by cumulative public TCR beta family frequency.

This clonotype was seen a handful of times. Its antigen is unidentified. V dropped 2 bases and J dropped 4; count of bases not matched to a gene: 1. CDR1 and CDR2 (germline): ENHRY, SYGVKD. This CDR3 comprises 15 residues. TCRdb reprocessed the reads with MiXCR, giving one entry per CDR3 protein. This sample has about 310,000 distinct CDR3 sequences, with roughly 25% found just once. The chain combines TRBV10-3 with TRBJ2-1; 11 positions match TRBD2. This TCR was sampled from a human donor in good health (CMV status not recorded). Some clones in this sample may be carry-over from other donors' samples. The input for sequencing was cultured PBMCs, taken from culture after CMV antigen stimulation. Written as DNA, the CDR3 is TGTGCCATCAGTGAGGGGACTAGCGGATACAATGAGCAGTTCTTC. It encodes CAISEGTSGYNEQFF.